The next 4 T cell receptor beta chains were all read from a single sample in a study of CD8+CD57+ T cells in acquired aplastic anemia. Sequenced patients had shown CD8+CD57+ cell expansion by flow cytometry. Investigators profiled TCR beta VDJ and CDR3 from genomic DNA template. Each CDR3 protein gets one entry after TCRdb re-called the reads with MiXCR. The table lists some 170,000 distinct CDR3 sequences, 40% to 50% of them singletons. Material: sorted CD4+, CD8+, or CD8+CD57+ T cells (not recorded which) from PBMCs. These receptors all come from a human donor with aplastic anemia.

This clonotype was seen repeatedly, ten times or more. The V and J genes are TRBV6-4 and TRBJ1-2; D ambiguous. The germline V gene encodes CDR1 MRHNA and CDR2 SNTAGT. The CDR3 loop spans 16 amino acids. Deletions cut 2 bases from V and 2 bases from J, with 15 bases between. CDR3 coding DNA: TGTGCCAGCAGTGACGGTTCAGGCCCTATGAACTATGGCTACACCTTC. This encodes CASSDGSGPMNYGYTF.

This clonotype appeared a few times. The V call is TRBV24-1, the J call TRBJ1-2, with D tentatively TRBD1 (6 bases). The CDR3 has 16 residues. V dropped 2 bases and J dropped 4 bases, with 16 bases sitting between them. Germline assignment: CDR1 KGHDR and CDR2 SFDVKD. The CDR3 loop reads CATSDSGTSVSYGYTF. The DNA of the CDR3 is TGTGCCACCAGTGATTCGGGGACATCGGTCAGCTATGGCTACACCTTC.

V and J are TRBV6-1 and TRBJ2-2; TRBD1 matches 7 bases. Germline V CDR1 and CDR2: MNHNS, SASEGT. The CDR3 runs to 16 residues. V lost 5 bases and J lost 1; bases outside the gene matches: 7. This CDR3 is CASSQRTGGNTGELFF. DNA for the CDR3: TGTGCCAGCAGTCAAAGGACAGGAGGGAACACCGGGGAGCTGTTTTTT.

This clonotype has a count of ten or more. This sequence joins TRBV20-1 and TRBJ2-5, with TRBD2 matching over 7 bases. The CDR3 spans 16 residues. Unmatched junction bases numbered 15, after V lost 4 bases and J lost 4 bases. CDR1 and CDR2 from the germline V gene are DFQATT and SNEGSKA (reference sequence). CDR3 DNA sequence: TGCAGTGCTATAATCCCGTTGGGGGGGGGAGGAGAGACCCAGTACTTC. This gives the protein CSAIIPLGGGGETQYF.